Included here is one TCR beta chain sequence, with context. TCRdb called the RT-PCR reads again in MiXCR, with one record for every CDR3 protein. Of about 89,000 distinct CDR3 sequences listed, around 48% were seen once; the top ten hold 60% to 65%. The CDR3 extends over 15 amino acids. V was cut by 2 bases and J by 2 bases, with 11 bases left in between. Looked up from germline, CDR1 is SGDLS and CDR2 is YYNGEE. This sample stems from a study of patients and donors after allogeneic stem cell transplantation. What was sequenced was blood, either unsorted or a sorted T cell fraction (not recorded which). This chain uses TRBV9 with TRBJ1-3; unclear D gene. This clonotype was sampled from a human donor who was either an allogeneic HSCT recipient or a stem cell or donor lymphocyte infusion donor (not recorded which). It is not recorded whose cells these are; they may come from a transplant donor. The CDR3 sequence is CASSVFLGAGNTIYF. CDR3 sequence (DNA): TGTGCCAGCAGCGTCTTCTTGGGTGCTGGAAACACCATATATTTT. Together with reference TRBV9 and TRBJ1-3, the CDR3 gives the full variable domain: DSGVTQTPKHLITATGQRVTLRCSPRSGDLSVYWYQQSLDQGLQFLIQYYNGEERAKGNILERFSAQQFPDLHSELNLSSLELGDSALYFCASSVFLGAGNTIYFGEGSWLTVV.